This T cell receptor beta chain stems from a study of cytomegalovirus exposure and HLA in healthy donors. The CDR3 has 15 amino acids. Trimming pared 5 bases from V and 3 bases from J, leaving 17 bases between. Germline V CDR1 and CDR2: MNHEY, SVGAGI. This PCR relied on a set of 60 Vbeta primers and 13 Jbeta primers. Repertoires were generated with immunoSEQ multiplex PCR, while TCRdb's copy carries only in-frame clones and drops some. The data show about 110,000 clones, and the top ten clones hold roughly 3.5%. This TCR derives from a man younger than 30 in good health and CMV-seronegative. The source material was PBMCs. V is TRBV6-5 and J is TRBJ2-7; D is unclear. CDR3 in DNA: TGTGCCAGCAGTCCTACAGTAATAGGCCACTACGAGCAGTACTTC. Its protein is CASSPTVIGHYEQYF.